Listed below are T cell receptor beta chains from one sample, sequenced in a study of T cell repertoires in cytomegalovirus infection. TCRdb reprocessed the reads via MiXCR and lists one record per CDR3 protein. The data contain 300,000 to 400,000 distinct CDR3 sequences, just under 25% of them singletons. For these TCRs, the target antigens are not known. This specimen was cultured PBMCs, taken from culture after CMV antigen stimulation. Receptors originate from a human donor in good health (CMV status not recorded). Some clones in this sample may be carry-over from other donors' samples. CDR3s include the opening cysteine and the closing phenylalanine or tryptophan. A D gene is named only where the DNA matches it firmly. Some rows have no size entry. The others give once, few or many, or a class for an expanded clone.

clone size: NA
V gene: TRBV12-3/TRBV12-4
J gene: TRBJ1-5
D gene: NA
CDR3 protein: CASSNTGSSNQPQHF
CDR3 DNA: TGTGCCAGCAGTAACACAGGGTCTAGCAATCAGCCCCAGCATTTT

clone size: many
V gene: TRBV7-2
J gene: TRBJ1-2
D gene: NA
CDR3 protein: CASSSDRYGYTF
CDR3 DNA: TGTGCCAGCAGCTCGGACAGATATGGCTACACCTTC

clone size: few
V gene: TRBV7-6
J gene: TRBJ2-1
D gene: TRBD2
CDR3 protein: CASSLSGAGVAEQFF
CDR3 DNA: TGTGCCAGCAGCTTATCAGGAGCGGGAGTGGCCGAGCAGTTCTTC

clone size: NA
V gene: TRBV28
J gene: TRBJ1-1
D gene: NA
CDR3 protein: CASLTGLNTEAFF
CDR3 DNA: TGTGCCAGCCTTACGGGGTTGAACACTGAAGCTTTCTTT

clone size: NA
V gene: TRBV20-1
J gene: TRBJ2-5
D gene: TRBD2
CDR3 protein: CSATGTSGSGVETQYF
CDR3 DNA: TGCAGTGCTACCGGGACTAGCGGGAGCGGGGTAGAGACCCAGTACTTC

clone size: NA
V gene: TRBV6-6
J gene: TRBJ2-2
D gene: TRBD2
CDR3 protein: CASSYGLAGAGELFF
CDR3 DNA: TGTGCCAGCAGTTACGGGCTAGCGGGGGCCGGGGAGCTGTTTTTT

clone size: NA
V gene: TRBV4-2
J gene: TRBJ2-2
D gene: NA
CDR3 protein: CASSQDFMTGELFF
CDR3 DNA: TGTGCCAGCAGCCAAGATTTCATGACCGGGGAGCTGTTTTTT

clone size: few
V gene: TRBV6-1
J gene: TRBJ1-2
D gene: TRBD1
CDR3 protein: CASSPGTGANYGYTF
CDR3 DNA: TGTGCCAGCAGTCCGGGCACAGGGGCAAACTATGGCTACACCTTC

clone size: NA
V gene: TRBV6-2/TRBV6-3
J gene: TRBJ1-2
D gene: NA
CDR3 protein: CASSSPSGRDLYGYTF
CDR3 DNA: TGTGCCAGCAGTTCCCCGAGTGGACGGGACCTCTATGGCTACACCTTC

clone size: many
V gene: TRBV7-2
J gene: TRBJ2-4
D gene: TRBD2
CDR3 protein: CASSSRTSGSAKNIQYF
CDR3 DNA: TGTGCCAGCAGCTCCCGGACTAGCGGGAGTGCCAAAAACATTCAGTACTTC

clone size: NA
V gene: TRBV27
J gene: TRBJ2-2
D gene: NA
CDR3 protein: CASSLTTNTGELFF
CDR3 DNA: TGTGCCAGCAGTCTTACTACGAACACCGGGGAGCTGTTTTTT

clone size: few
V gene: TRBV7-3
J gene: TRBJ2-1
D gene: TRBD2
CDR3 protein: CASSPRLAEYNEQFF
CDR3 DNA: TGTGCCAGCAGCCCCCGACTAGCGGAGTACAATGAGCAGTTCTTC